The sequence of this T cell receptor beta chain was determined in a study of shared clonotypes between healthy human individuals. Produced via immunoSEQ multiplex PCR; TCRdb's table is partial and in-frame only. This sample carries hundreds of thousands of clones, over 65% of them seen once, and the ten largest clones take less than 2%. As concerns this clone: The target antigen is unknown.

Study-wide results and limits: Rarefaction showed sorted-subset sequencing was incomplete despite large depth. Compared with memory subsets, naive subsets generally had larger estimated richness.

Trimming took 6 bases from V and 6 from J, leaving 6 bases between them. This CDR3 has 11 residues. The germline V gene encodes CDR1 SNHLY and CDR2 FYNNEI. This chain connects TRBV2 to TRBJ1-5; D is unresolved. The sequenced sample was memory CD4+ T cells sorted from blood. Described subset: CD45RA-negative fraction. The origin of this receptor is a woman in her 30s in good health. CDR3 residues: CASSAGQPQHF. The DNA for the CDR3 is TGTGCCAGCAGCGCCGGTCAGCCCCAGCATTTT.